This T cell receptor (beta chain) was identified in a study of shared clonotypes between healthy human individuals. Turning to the study itself: Samples came from two female and a few male donors aged 18 to 49. Study outcomes and limitations: Donors were few, which limited the genetic and exposure-history diversity represented.

Recent acute infections and vaccinations were absent in the healthy HIV-negative adult donors. This clone was detected once. The antigen is unknown. Original methodology: Junction-only immunoSEQ sequences carried no quality scores, so filtering differed. The repertoire was sequenced with immunoSEQ multiplex PCR; TCRdb's copy has only in-frame clones and lacks some. D and trimming were read from the DNA, whereas the V and J calls and clone size are those reported in that table. This sample carries 530,000 or so clones, over 60% of them seen once, and the ten largest clones take about 12%. CDR1 SEHNR and CDR2 FQNEAQ come from the germline V gene (reference sequence). CDR3 length equals 15 residues. V lost 5 bases and J 5 bases, leaving 16 bases between the germline ends.

V and J are TRBV7-9 and TRBJ2-1, with D unresolved. Material: PBMCs. This clonotype was sampled from a woman in her thirties or forties in good health. Some clones in this sample may be carry-over from other donors' samples. Here the CDR3 DNA reads TGTGCCAGCAGCCCCTTTGGGTTTGGGGACAATGAGCAGTTCTTC. It is translated as CASSPFGFGDNEQFF.